The 25 T cell receptor beta chains given below trace back to one sample, sequenced in a study of shared clonotypes between healthy human individuals. The assay was immunoSEQ multiplex PCR, and TCRdb's table has in-frame clones only and misses some. This sample has roughly 2.2 million clones, with 93% found just once. The source material was naive CD4+ T cells from PBMCs. Indicated subset: CD45RA+ positively selected. The receptors originated from a young man in good health. Some clones in this sample may be carry-over from other donors' samples.

Remarks on this clone: This same CDR3 is encoded by further DNA sequences in the sample. The CDR3 coding sequence is TGTGCCAGCAGCGTAGGGCAGGGAGGTTATTACGAGCAGTACTTC. This gives the protein CASSVGQGGYYEQYF. V and J are TRBV9 and TRBJ2-7, with D possibly being TRBD2 (6 bases). CDR3 length: 15 residues. Germline CDR1 SGDLS, CDR2 YYNGEE. The V gene lost 0 bases and the J gene lost 4 bases, with 14 bases spanning the gap.

The chain combines TRBV27 with TRBJ2-7, with a weak D call TRBD2 (6 bases). The germline V and J ends were trimmed by 5 bases and 4 bases, with 15 bases remaining between them. Germline V gene sequence: CDR1 MNHEY, CDR2 SMNVEV (reference sequence). This CDR3 region has 14 residues. In nucleotides, the CDR3 is TGTGCCAGCAGTCGGAGGGAGCGCGGATACGAGCAGTACTTC. Translation gives CASSRRERGYEQYF.

The CDR3 is CASSIGGGRAASYNEQFF. CDR3 in DNA: TGTGCCAGTAGTATAGGGGGCGGGAGGGCCGCCTCCTACAATGAGCAGTTCTTC. V is TRBV19 and J is TRBJ2-1; 9 bases are a match to TRBD2. The trim removed 1 base at V and 0 bases at J, leaving 7 bases unmatched. In germline, CDR1 is LNHDA, CDR2 SQIVND (reference sequence). The CDR3 extends over 18 amino acids.

The chain carries TRBV25-1 and TRBJ2-5; 8 bases line up with TRBD2. Germline V gives CDR1 MGHDK, CDR2 SYGVNS. The CDR3 loop spans 15 amino acids. The ends lost 3 bases at V and 0 bases at J; junction bases unmatched: 3. The CDR3 is CASSELAGYQETQYF. The CDR3 region has the DNA TGTGCCAGCAGTGAGTTAGCGGGATACCAAGAGACCCAGTACTTC.

This sequence joins TRBV27 and TRBJ2-2; a possible D gene is TRBD2 (6 bases). The CDR3 has 14 amino acids. V was shortened by 5 bases and J by 6 bases, with 13 bases between the two germline ends. The germline gives CDR1 MNHEY, CDR2 SMNVEV (reference sequence). The CDR3 bases are TGTGCCAGCAGTGCCGGAGGGGTGCCCGGGGAGCTGTTTTTT. This gives the protein CASSAGGVPGELFF.

The genes are TRBV7-3 and TRBJ2-7; 9 positions agree with TRBD1. CDR1 and CDR2 (germline): SGHTA, FQGTGA. Trimming took 4 bases from V and 7 from J; bases not matched to a gene: 5. This CDR3 has 13 residues. CDR3 residues: CASSSGTGREQYF. As DNA, the CDR3 is TGTGCCAGCAGCTCCGGGACAGGGAGGGAGCAGTACTTC.

The V call is TRBV6-5, the J call TRBJ1-5; D ambiguous. The CDR3 runs to 14 residues. Trimming took 2 bases from V and 6 from J, leaving 11 bases between them. Germline V CDR1 and CDR2: MNHEY, SVGAGI. CDR3 DNA: TGTGCCAGCAGTTACACCGGTAATGCTCAGCCCCAGCATTTT. It is translated as CASSYTGNAQPQHF.

The chain combines TRBV7-8 with TRBJ1-2; no clear D. CDR1 is SGHVS, CDR2 FQNEAQ, per germline. V was clipped by 3 bases and J by 0 bases, with 8 bases between them. The length of the CDR3 is 14 residues. CDR3 in DNA: TGTGCCAGCAGCTTGTGGCAGACTAACTATGGCTACACCTTC. Translating it yields CASSLWQTNYGYTF.

The rearrangement links TRBV19 to TRBJ2-1; 8 nucleotides agree with TRBD2. Looked up from germline, CDR1 is LNHDA and CDR2 is SQIVND (reference sequence). This CDR3 is 16 amino acids long. Trimming removed 7 bases from V and 2 bases from J; junction bases left unmatched: 10. CDR3 residues: CASTPWGREAYNEQFF. Written as DNA, the CDR3 is TGTGCCAGTACCCCCTGGGGGCGGGAGGCCTACAATGAGCAGTTCTTC.

This clone was counted a single time. The rearrangement links TRBV18 to TRBJ2-1; 10 positions match TRBD2. Looked up from germline, CDR1 is KGHSH and CDR2 is LQKENI. This CDR3 spans 14 amino acids. J lost 3 bases, V lost 8 bases, and 4 bases had no gene match. The CDR3 sequence: CASPASGSYNEQFF. CDR3 DNA sequence: TGTGCCAGCCCCGCTAGCGGGAGCTACAATGAGCAGTTCTTC.

The chain is built from TRBV19 and TRBJ1-2, with TRBD1 identical over 8 bases. Germline lookup yields CDR1 LNHDA and CDR2 SQIVND (reference sequence). V lost 2 bases and J lost 4; bases outside the gene matches: 6. CDR3 length equals 15 residues. The CDR3 nucleotides are TGTGCCAGTAGTATAAACTTTGACAGGGGCTATGGCTACACCTTC. It codes for CASSINFDRGYGYTF. The full variable domain, with the rest looked up from reference TRBV19 and TRBJ1-2, is DGGITQSPKYLFRKEGQNVTLSCEQNLNHDAMYWYRQDPGQGLRLIYYSQIVNDFQKGDIAEGYSVSREKKESFPLTVTSAQKNPTAFYLCASSINFDRGYGYTFGSGTRLTVV.

The V and J genes are TRBV28 and TRBJ1-1; TRBD1 might be the D (6 bases). Germline-derived CDR1 and CDR2 are MDHEN and SYDVKM. Trimming pared 3 bases from V and 7 bases from J, leaving 12 bases between. The CDR3 is 13 residues long. Written as DNA, the CDR3 is TGTGCCAGCAGTTTGACAGGTGACGATGAAGCTTTCTTT. This gives the protein CASSLTGDDEAFF.

The rearrangement joins TRBV11-3 to TRBJ2-5; perhaps D is TRBD1 or TRBD2 (5 bases each). Trimming removed 0 bases from V and 2 bases from J, with 10 bases in between. The germline V gene encodes CDR1 SGHNT and CDR2 YENEEA. The CDR3 is 15 residues long. The CDR3: CASSLDRDQQETQYF. Here the CDR3 DNA reads TGTGCCAGCAGCTTAGACCGGGACCAACAAGAGACCCAGTACTTC.

About this clone: This sample includes further DNA sequences coding for the same CDR3. The chain has TRBV28 and TRBJ1-3; D uncertain. V lost 3 bases, J lost 4 bases, and 13 bases lay in between. Germline values: CDR1 MDHEN, CDR2 SYDVKM. The CDR3 covers 15 residues. The DNA of the CDR3 is TGTGCCAGCAGTTTGAGAAGGGTGTCAGGAAACACCATATATTTT. Its translation: CASSLRRVSGNTIYF.

This clone was detected once. J is TRBJ1-5 and V is TRBV18; 7 positions match TRBD1. The CDR3 has 15 amino acids. J gave up 5 bases and V 3 bases, and 7 bases lay outside the gene matches. Germline CDR1 KGHSH, CDR2 LQKENI. The CDR3 is CASSPRQGVDQPQHF. Here the CDR3 DNA reads TGTGCCAGCTCACCCAGACAGGGCGTGGATCAGCCCCAGCATTTT.

The gene calls are TRBV7-6 and TRBJ2-5; TRBD2 aligns across 11 bases. Germline V CDR1 and CDR2: SGHVS, FNYEAQ. V lost 2 bases to trimming and J lost 5 bases; unmatched junction nucleotides: 4. There are 15 residues in the CDR3. This chain's CDR3 is CASSLTSGSGETQYF. CDR3 in DNA: TGTGCCAGCAGCTTAACTAGCGGGAGTGGCGAGACCCAGTACTTC. Based on the CDR3 plus reference TRBV7-6 and TRBJ2-5, the full variable domain is GAGVSQSPRYKVTKRGQDVALRCDPISGHVSLYWYRQALGQGPEFLTYFNYEAQQDKSGLPNDRFSAERPEGSISTLTIQRTEQRDSAMYRCASSLTSGSGETQYFGPGTRLLVL.

This chain links TRBV5-1 with TRBJ2-3; 7 bases line up with TRBD2. This CDR3 region has 15 residues. CDR1 is SGHRS and CDR2 is YFSETQ in the germline V gene. The V and J ends lost 4 bases and 2 bases, in that order; junction bases with no gene match: 7. The CDR3 sequence: CASSPPGTITDTQYF. CDR3 DNA: TGCGCCAGCAGCCCCCCAGGGACTATCACAGATACGCAGTATTTT.

About this clone: This sample includes further DNA sequences coding for the same CDR3. The CDR3 loop reads CASSQGHGYGYTF. Here the CDR3 DNA reads TGTGCCAGCAGCCAAGGGCACGGCTATGGCTACACCTTC. V usage is TRBV14 and J usage is TRBJ1-2, with D hard to call. The length of the CDR3 is 13 residues. Germline lookup yields CDR1 SGHDN and CDR2 FVKESK. Trimming shortened V by 1 base and J by 4 bases, and 7 bases separated the two germline ends.

The V and J genes are TRBV11-1 and TRBJ1-1, with D possibly matching TRBD1 (5 bases). Trimming pared 8 bases from V and 6 bases from J, leaving 22 bases between. This CDR3 region has 15 residues. Germline loops: CDR1 SGHAT, CDR2 FQDESV (reference sequence). The CDR3 loop reads CASQILQRGPAEAFF. The CDR3 nucleotides are TGTGCCAGCCAAATCCTTCAACGGGGCCCGGCTGAAGCTTTCTTT.

The chain carries TRBV7-2 and TRBJ2-6; possible D gene TRBD1, 5 bases. The V gene's germline CDR1 is SGHTA and CDR2 FQGNSA. The CDR3 runs 16 residues. V was trimmed by 3 bases and J by 0 bases, leaving 9 bases between them. CDR3 protein: CASSFPGYSGANVLTF. For the CDR3, the DNA is TGTGCCAGCAGCTTCCCAGGGTACTCTGGGGCCAACGTCCTGACTTTC. The full variable domain, with the rest looked up from reference TRBV7-2 and TRBJ2-6, is GAGVSQSPSNKVTEKGKDVELRCDPISGHTALYWYRQSLGQGLEFLIYFQGNSAPDKSGLPSDRFSAERTGGSVSTLTIQRTQQEDSAVYLCASSFPGYSGANVLTFGAGSRLTVL.

In its sample, this clone was seen once. The chain joins TRBV6-1 to TRBJ2-7; TRBD2 matches 7 bases. The CDR3 length is 18 residues. V lost 1 base, J lost 2 bases, and 14 bases stayed unmatched. The V gene's germline CDR1 is MNHNS and CDR2 SASEGT. The CDR3 sequence: CASSEELANTIGAYEQYF. The CDR3, as DNA: TGTGCCAGCAGTGAAGAACTAGCGAACACGATAGGCGCCTACGAGCAGTACTTC.

The gene calls are TRBV4-1 and TRBJ1-5; TRBD1 is a possible D gene (5 bases). Trimming shortened V by 5 bases and J by 3 bases, and 17 bases separated the two germline ends. CDR3 length equals 16 residues. Germline V gene sequence: CDR1 MGHRA, CDR2 YSYEKL. The CDR3 DNA reads TGCGCCAGCAGCTCGACATCGGGGACGGCCAATCAGCCCCAGCATTTT. Protein: CASSSTSGTANQPQHF.

The chain links TRBV6-1 to TRBJ2-7, with a weak D call TRBD1 (6 bases). The CDR3 extends over 15 amino acids. The germline V gene has CDR1 MNHNS and CDR2 SASEGT. Trimming left V 2 bases short and J 2 bases short, with 13 bases between. The CDR3 sequence is CASSERQVKPYEQYF. CDR3 nucleotides: TGTGCCAGCAGTGAAAGACAGGTTAAGCCCTACGAGCAGTACTTC.

The V gene is TRBV27, the J gene TRBJ2-2; 7 bases agree with TRBD1. CDR3 length: 15 amino acids. The V gene's germline CDR1 is MNHEY and CDR2 SMNVEV (reference sequence). Losses at the gene ends were 6 bases for V and 2 bases for J; bases not matched to a gene: 6. The CDR3 DNA reads TGTGCCAGCAGAAGACAGGGTGGCAACACCGGGGAGCTGTTTTTT. The encoded protein is CASRRQGGNTGELFF.

The rearrangement links TRBV19 to TRBJ1-2, with 7 positions matching TRBD1. J gave up 4 bases and V 3 bases, and 5 bases lay outside the gene matches. The CDR3 is 14 amino acids. The germline V gene has CDR1 LNHDA and CDR2 SQIVND (reference sequence). CDR3 in amino acids: CASSMGGQLYGYTF. CDR3 bases: TGTGCCAGTAGTATGGGGGGACAGCTCTATGGCTACACCTTC.